The T cell receptor beta chain described here comes from a study of CD8+CD57+ T cells in acquired aplastic anemia listed by TCRdb under 2018. About the study as a whole: A mean of around 3.2 ug of DNA, ranging from roughly 0.19 to 27.4 ug, was extracted from sorted CD4+ and CD8+ cells. Mean read counts for healthy donor samples were 8.5 million to 10.8 million for CD4+ cells and around 11 million for CD8+ cells.

The paper's findings and limits, for the study overall: Roughly 29 CD8+ CDR3 sequences were found in both patients and controls but appeared to be highly expressed in patients and within the immunodominant clones of the patients. Patients and healthy controls showed no significant difference in CD8+ Simpson's diversity (P=0.060).

TCR beta VDJ combination and CDR3 sequence profiling used genomic DNA as the template. An Illumina HiSeq 2000 was the platform used for TCR repertoire sequencing. The study's own analysis went as follows. TRBV/TRBJ rearrangement plots, CDR3 size and DJ length profiles, and Simpson's diversity index were used to evaluate the repertoires. The most abundant DNA sequence in the deep sequencing data was taken as the immunodominant clone. CDR3 amino acid sequences were screened for sharing across subjects and were compared with published repertoires and the VDJdb database. TCRdb trimmed public reads at Q25 via fastp, called clones via MiXCR and kept in-frame beta chains. CDR3 protein sequences are deduplicated, and each keeps its most common genes and DNA. The authors' filters were not applied to this entry. Present in this sample are 120,000 or so distinct CDR3 sequences, 48% of which were seen just once. The ten top clones hold around 2.5% of the sample.

CDR1 and CDR2 are read off the germline V gene as SQVTM and ANQGSEA. CDR3 length: 13 amino acids, cysteine to phenylalanine. The only DNA kept is the CDR3, 39 bases in frame from the first base. V is cut back by 8 bases and J by 3 bases, with 8 bases in the junction unmatched. Regarding this clonotype: Its antigen is still unknown. No quality values exist for individual bases; no much larger clone is one base distant.

The study deep-sequenced TCR repertoires of sorted CD4+ and CD8+ blood T cells from severe aplastic anemia patients and healthy subjects. Ficoll-Paque density gradient centrifugation was used to isolate peripheral blood mononuclear cells. CD4+ and CD8+ T cells were sorted by FACS or magnetic beads before DNA extraction. What was sequenced was sorted CD4+, CD8+, or CD8+CD57+ T cells (not recorded which) from PBMCs. The sequence was obtained from a human donor in good health, serving as a control. Recombination joined TRBV29-1 with TRBJ2-7, and TRBD1 matches 9 of the central bases. The sequence in DNA is TGCAGCAGTTCTAGACAGGGGGGCTACGAGCAGTACTTC. Its translation reads: CSSSRQGGYEQYF.